A selection of T cell receptor beta chains follows, all from one sample in a study of post-analysis software for immune sequencing data. TCRdb re-analysed the PCR reads in MiXCR, keeping a single row per CDR3 protein. Here the sample spans hundreds of thousands of distinct CDR3 sequences, approximately 59% being singletons. The sample consisted of blood. The receptors were gathered from a girl under 10 years old with multiple sclerosis. Both conserved end residues are part of each CDR3. A D gene is named only where the DNA matches it firmly. Some rows mark clone size as missing; the rest say once, few, many or name a class of expanded clone.

j_call: TRBJ2-5
clone_size: .
d_call: TRBD1
v_call: TRBV20-1
cdr3_nt: TGCAGTGCAGTTTCCCCGGACAGGGGTGGCGAGACCCAGTACTTC
cdr3_aa: CSAVSPDRGGETQYF

j_call: TRBJ2-3
clone_size: .
d_call: .
v_call: TRBV5-1
cdr3_nt: TGCGCCAGCAGCCCCCGGGACCATCTCACAGATACGCAGTATTTT
cdr3_aa: CASSPRDHLTDTQYF

j_call: TRBJ1-1
clone_size: .
d_call: .
v_call: TRBV10-1
cdr3_nt: TGCGCCAGCAGTGAGGGGACGGCGAACACTGAAGCTTTCTTT
cdr3_aa: CASSEGTANTEAFF

j_call: TRBJ1-5
clone_size: .
d_call: .
v_call: TRBV12-3/TRBV12-4
cdr3_nt: TGTGCCAGCAGCCTTAGAGAGCCCCAGCATTTT
cdr3_aa: CASSLREPQHF

j_call: TRBJ1-5
clone_size: .
d_call: TRBD1
v_call: TRBV20-1
cdr3_nt: TGCAGTGCTAGAGGGGGGACAGAGGGTCAGCCCCAGCATTTT
cdr3_aa: CSARGGTEGQPQHF

j_call: TRBJ1-2
clone_size: .
d_call: .
v_call: TRBV5-1
cdr3_nt: TGCGCCAGCAGCTTGGCCCTGGGCGGGTCTATCGCTGGCTACACCTTC
cdr3_aa: CASSLALGGSIAGYTF

j_call: TRBJ2-7
clone_size: .
d_call: TRBD2
v_call: TRBV6-5
cdr3_nt: TGTGCCAGCAGTTACTCGCCAGGACTAGCGAACGAGCAGTACTTC
cdr3_aa: CASSYSPGLANEQYF

j_call: TRBJ1-1
clone_size: .
d_call: .
v_call: TRBV7-3
cdr3_nt: TGTGCCAGCAGCCCCGCCGGGGGCGGGAGCACTGAAGCTTTCTTT
cdr3_aa: CASSPAGGGSTEAFF

j_call: TRBJ2-5
clone_size: .
d_call: TRBD1
v_call: TRBV24-1
cdr3_nt: TGTGCCACCAGTAAGACAGGGGAGGAGACCCAGTACTTC
cdr3_aa: CATSKTGEETQYF

j_call: TRBJ2-7
clone_size: few
d_call: .
v_call: TRBV6-5
cdr3_nt: TGTGCCAGCAGTTACTCTTCGTCAGCGTTATCCGAGCAGTACTTC
cdr3_aa: CASSYSSSALSEQYF

j_call: TRBJ2-7
clone_size: .
d_call: TRBD2
v_call: TRBV20-1
cdr3_nt: TGCAGTGCTAGAGGAGGTCTAGCGGGCCTCTACGAGCAGTACTTC
cdr3_aa: CSARGGLAGLYEQYF

j_call: TRBJ1-2
clone_size: .
d_call: TRBD1
v_call: TRBV27
cdr3_nt: TGTGCCAGCCAGTCGCTCCGGGACAGGCATGGCCACACCTTC
cdr3_aa: CASQSLRDRHGHTF

j_call: TRBJ2-4
clone_size: once
d_call: .
v_call: TRBV4-3
cdr3_nt: TGCGCCAGCAGCCAAGATTTTAATGCGCCCGGGACGGTCGCCAAAAACATTCAGTACTTC
cdr3_aa: CASSQDFNAPGTVAKNIQYF

j_call: TRBJ2-3
clone_size: .
d_call: .
v_call: TRBV2
cdr3_nt: TGTGCCAGCTGGACAGCCGCTAGCACAGATACGCAGTATTTT
cdr3_aa: CASWTAASTDTQYF

j_call: TRBJ2-1
clone_size: few
d_call: .
v_call: TRBV10-1
cdr3_nt: TGCGCCAGCAGCCCCGGGGCGGGGCAGGGTGAGCAGTTCTTC
cdr3_aa: CASSPGAGQGEQFF

j_call: TRBJ2-5
clone_size: .
d_call: TRBD1
v_call: TRBV7-9
cdr3_nt: TGTGCCAGCAGAGCGACAGGGAGACAAGAGACCCAGTACTTC
cdr3_aa: CASRATGRQETQYF

j_call: TRBJ1-1
clone_size: once
d_call: TRBD1
v_call: TRBV12-3/TRBV12-4
cdr3_nt: TGTGCCAGCAGGCCACCGGGGACAGCCTACACTGAAGCTTTCTTT
cdr3_aa: CASRPPGTAYTEAFF

j_call: TRBJ2-3
clone_size: .
d_call: TRBD2
v_call: TRBV6-2/TRBV6-3
cdr3_nt: TGTGCCAGCAGCCTTAACCTAAGACTAGCGGGAAGCACAGATACGCAGTATTTT
cdr3_aa: CASSLNLRLAGSTDTQYF

j_call: TRBJ2-5
clone_size: few
d_call: TRBD2
v_call: TRBV6-1
cdr3_nt: TGTGCCAGCGGAACCCATAGCGGGGACCTGGAGACCCAGTACTTC
cdr3_aa: CASGTHSGDLETQYF

j_call: TRBJ2-7
clone_size: few
d_call: TRBD1
v_call: TRBV29-1
cdr3_nt: TGCAGCGTTGCTCGACAGGGCCTGACCTACGAGCAGTACTTC
cdr3_aa: CSVARQGLTYEQYF

j_call: TRBJ2-1
clone_size: .
d_call: TRBD2
v_call: TRBV9
cdr3_nt: TGTGCCAGCAGCATAGTCTCCGGGACTAGCGGTTACAATGAGCAGTTCTTC
cdr3_aa: CASSIVSGTSGYNEQFF

j_call: TRBJ1-5
clone_size: .
d_call: .
v_call: TRBV12-3/TRBV12-4
cdr3_nt: TGTGCCAGCAGTTTAGGAGTAGCGGGGGGATTGACAGATACGCAGCATTTT
cdr3_aa: CASSLGVAGGLTDTQHF

j_call: TRBJ2-1
clone_size: .
d_call: .
v_call: TRBV7-7
cdr3_nt: TGTGCCAGCAGCTCTAGCCCCTCCGGTTACAATGAGCAGTTCTTC
cdr3_aa: CASSSSPSGYNEQFF

j_call: TRBJ1-1
clone_size: once
d_call: .
v_call: TRBV29-1
cdr3_nt: TGCAGCGTTCGGCAGCGGCAGGATAGAGCTTTCTTT
cdr3_aa: CSVRQRQDRAFF

j_call: TRBJ2-1
clone_size: .
d_call: TRBD1
v_call: TRBV29-1
cdr3_nt: TGCAGCGTTGAAGGTTGGGACAGGGGCTGGAATGAGCAGTTCTTC
cdr3_aa: CSVEGWDRGWNEQFF

j_call: TRBJ2-3
clone_size: few
d_call: .
v_call: TRBV2
cdr3_nt: TGTGCCAGCAGTGGTTCGCGGGATACGCAGTATTTT
cdr3_aa: CASSGSRDTQYF

j_call: TRBJ1-1
clone_size: once
d_call: TRBD1
v_call: TRBV28
cdr3_nt: TGTGCCAGCAGTGGGTACAGGGGCACTGAAGCTTTCTTT
cdr3_aa: CASSGYRGTEAFF

j_call: TRBJ1-2
clone_size: few
d_call: TRBD1
v_call: TRBV29-1
cdr3_nt: TGCAGCGTCGCAACAGGGGCCAACTATGGCTACACCTTC
cdr3_aa: CSVATGANYGYTF

j_call: TRBJ2-7
clone_size: once
d_call: .
v_call: TRBV5-1
cdr3_nt: TGCGCCAGCAGCTTCGGGACCGATGCCTACGAGCAGTACTTC
cdr3_aa: CASSFGTDAYEQYF

j_call: TRBJ2-7
clone_size: .
d_call: TRBD2
v_call: TRBV12-3/TRBV12-4
cdr3_nt: TGTGCCAGCAGCCCGACTAGCGGGGTCTCCTACGAGCAGTACTTC
cdr3_aa: CASSPTSGVSYEQYF

j_call: TRBJ2-5
clone_size: .
d_call: .
v_call: TRBV4-1
cdr3_nt: TGCGCCAGCAGCCACGGAAGACGGGGGCAAGAGACCCAGTACTTC
cdr3_aa: CASSHGRRGQETQYF

j_call: TRBJ2-5
clone_size: .
d_call: TRBD1
v_call: TRBV20-1
cdr3_nt: TGCAGTGCTAAGACAGGGTTGGTACCAGGCAACCAAGAGACCCAGTACTTC
cdr3_aa: CSAKTGLVPGNQETQYF

j_call: TRBJ1-2
clone_size: few
d_call: .
v_call: TRBV29-1
cdr3_nt: TGCAGCGCCGAGGGGGACTCAGCTAACTATGGCTACACCTTC
cdr3_aa: CSAEGDSANYGYTF

j_call: TRBJ2-5
clone_size: .
d_call: .
v_call: TRBV2
cdr3_nt: TGTGCCAGCAGTGAATCGGACGGTGGGGAGACCCAGTACTTC
cdr3_aa: CASSESDGGETQYF

j_call: TRBJ2-3
clone_size: .
d_call: .
v_call: TRBV29-1
cdr3_nt: TGCAGCGTTGAAGGACGGTCGGGGGGCACAGATACGCAGTATTTT
cdr3_aa: CSVEGRSGGTDTQYF

j_call: TRBJ1-2
clone_size: .
d_call: .
v_call: TRBV6-6
cdr3_nt: TGTGCCAGCAGTTACTCACAACAGTTCAACTATGGCTACACCTTC
cdr3_aa: CASSYSQQFNYGYTF

j_call: TRBJ2-5
clone_size: few
d_call: .
v_call: TRBV16
cdr3_nt: TGTGCCAGCAGCCCCCGATGGGCCCTATCGATCCAAGAGACCCAGTACTTC
cdr3_aa: CASSPRWALSIQETQYF

j_call: TRBJ2-5
clone_size: few
d_call: TRBD2
v_call: TRBV2
cdr3_nt: TGTGCCAGCAGTGATTGGACTAGCCAAGAGACCCAGTACTTC
cdr3_aa: CASSDWTSQETQYF

j_call: TRBJ2-1
clone_size: .
d_call: TRBD1
v_call: TRBV15
cdr3_nt: TGTGCCACCAGCGCGCCCGGGACAGTTTACAATGAGCAGTTCTTC
cdr3_aa: CATSAPGTVYNEQFF

j_call: TRBJ2-1
clone_size: .
d_call: TRBD1
v_call: TRBV6-5
cdr3_nt: TGTGCCAGCAGTTACGGGCAGGGGGCGGCCAATGAGCAGTTCTTC
cdr3_aa: CASSYGQGAANEQFF

j_call: TRBJ2-7
clone_size: few
d_call: TRBD2
v_call: TRBV6-2/TRBV6-3
cdr3_nt: TGTGCCAGCAGTTGGGCTAGCGGGGCCTACGAGCAGTACTTC
cdr3_aa: CASSWASGAYEQYF

j_call: TRBJ1-5
clone_size: .
d_call: TRBD1
v_call: TRBV30
cdr3_nt: TGTGCCTGGAAAGCCAGGGGGACCCTCAGCATGAGCAATCAGCCCCAGCATTTT
cdr3_aa: CAWKARGTLSMSNQPQHF

j_call: TRBJ1-1
clone_size: .
d_call: TRBD1
v_call: TRBV29-1
cdr3_nt: TGCAGCGTCTGGGGACAGGGGGTAACTGAAGCTTTCTTT
cdr3_aa: CSVWGQGVTEAFF

j_call: TRBJ2-1
clone_size: .
d_call: TRBD1
v_call: TRBV5-5
cdr3_nt: TGTGCCAGCAGCATTACAGGGGATGAGCAGTTCTTC
cdr3_aa: CASSITGDEQFF

j_call: TRBJ2-5
clone_size: .
d_call: .
v_call: TRBV11-2
cdr3_nt: TGTGCCAGCAGCTTAAACGAGGGGGTGGAGGGAGAGACCCAGTACTTC
cdr3_aa: CASSLNEGVEGETQYF

j_call: TRBJ2-1
clone_size: .
d_call: TRBD2
v_call: TRBV7-2
cdr3_nt: TGTGCCAGCAGTTCCTTCAGCGGGAGGCTATACAATGAGCAGTTCTTC
cdr3_aa: CASSSFSGRLYNEQFF

j_call: TRBJ2-3
clone_size: few
d_call: TRBD1
v_call: TRBV12-3/TRBV12-4
cdr3_nt: TGTGCCAGCAGTCGCGCCTGGACAGGGAGCACAGATACGCAGTATTTT
cdr3_aa: CASSRAWTGSTDTQYF

j_call: TRBJ1-2
clone_size: .
d_call: .
v_call: TRBV12-3/TRBV12-4
cdr3_nt: TGTGCCAGCAGGATTGGACTGACCCGAGGGGGCTACACCTTC
cdr3_aa: CASRIGLTRGGYTF

j_call: TRBJ1-1
clone_size: once
d_call: TRBD1
v_call: TRBV20-1
cdr3_nt: TGCAGTGCTAGAGACACCCACTGGGACAGGGTTGAGGACACTGAAGCTTTCTTT
cdr3_aa: CSARDTHWDRVEDTEAFF

j_call: TRBJ2-4
clone_size: .
d_call: TRBD1
v_call: TRBV3-1
cdr3_nt: TGTGCCAGCAGCCAAGACGGGGACAGGAAAAACATTCAGTACTTC
cdr3_aa: CASSQDGDRKNIQYF

j_call: TRBJ1-2
clone_size: few
d_call: TRBD1
v_call: TRBV12-3/TRBV12-4
cdr3_nt: TGTGCCAGCAGCCACGACAGGGTCGGTGGCTACACCTTC
cdr3_aa: CASSHDRVGGYTF